This T cell receptor (beta chain) originates from a study of identical twins. Germline assignment: CDR1 KGHSH and CDR2 LQKENI. This CDR3 comprises 15 residues. V lost 3 bases to trimming and J lost 12 bases; unmatched junction nucleotides: 10. MiXCR, run by TCRdb on the 5' RACE reads, gives a single entry per CDR3 protein. The table has 500,000 or so distinct CDR3 sequences, about 20% seen once. These data are also associated with another study on T cells expressing NK-cell markers. That study reports: Whether expanded NKG2C+ T cell clones were HCMV specific stayed uncertain.

Specimen: CD4+ T cells sorted from blood. The gene calls are TRBV18 and TRBJ2-1; 11 bases are shared with TRBD2. This sequence originates from a woman under 30 in good health. CDR3 DNA: TGTGCCAGCTCACCCCCACTAGCGGGAGTCTTGGGGCAGTTCTTC. Translating it yields CASSPPLAGVLGQFF.